The clone carrying this T cell receptor (beta chain) was counted only a few times. Its antigen is not known. The source of the sample is a study of T cell clones after liver transplantation. General study results and limits: In two subjects, few donor cells limited the measurable donor-reactive repertoire.

The method was immunoSEQ multiplex PCR; TCRdb's version includes in-frame clones alone and lacks a portion of them. Of around 76,000 clones detected, about four fifths appear once; the ten largest clones hold around 0.72%. CDR3 length equals 15 residues. CDR1 and CDR2 from the germline V gene are MNHEY and SMNVEV (reference sequence). Trimming took off 4 bases at V and 1 base at J, with 13 bases between the two ends. The genes are TRBV27 and TRBJ1-2; TRBD1 is a possible D gene (5 bases). The source of this sequence is a human patient who received a liver transplant. T cells may partly derive from the graft donor. The input for sequencing was CD4+ T cells from blood, taken 12 months after liver transplant. CDR3: CASSSLVTVNYGYTF. DNA for the CDR3: TGTGCCAGCAGTTCCCTCGTGACAGTTAACTATGGCTACACCTTC.